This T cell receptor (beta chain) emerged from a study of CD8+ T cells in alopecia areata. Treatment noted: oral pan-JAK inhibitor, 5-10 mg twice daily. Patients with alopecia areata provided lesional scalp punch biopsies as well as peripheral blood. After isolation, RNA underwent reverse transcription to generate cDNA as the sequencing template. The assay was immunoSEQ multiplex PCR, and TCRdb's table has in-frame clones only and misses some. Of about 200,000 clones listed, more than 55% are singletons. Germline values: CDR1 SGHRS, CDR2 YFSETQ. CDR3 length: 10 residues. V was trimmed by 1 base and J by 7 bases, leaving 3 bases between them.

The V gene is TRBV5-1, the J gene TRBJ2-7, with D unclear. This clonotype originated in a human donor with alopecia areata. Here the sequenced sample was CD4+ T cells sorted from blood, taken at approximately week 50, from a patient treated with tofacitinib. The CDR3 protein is CASSLREQYF. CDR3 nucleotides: TGCGCCAGCAGCTTGAGGGAGCAGTACTTC.